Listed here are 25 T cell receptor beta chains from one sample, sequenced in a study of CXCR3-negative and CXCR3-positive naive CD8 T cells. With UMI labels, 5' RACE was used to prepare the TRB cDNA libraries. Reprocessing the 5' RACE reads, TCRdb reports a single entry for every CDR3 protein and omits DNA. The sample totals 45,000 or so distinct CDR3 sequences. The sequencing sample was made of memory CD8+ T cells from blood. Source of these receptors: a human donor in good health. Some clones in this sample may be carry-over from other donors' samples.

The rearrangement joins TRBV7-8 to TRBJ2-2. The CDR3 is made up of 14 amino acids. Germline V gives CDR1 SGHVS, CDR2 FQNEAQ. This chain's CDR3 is CASSLVEITGELFF.

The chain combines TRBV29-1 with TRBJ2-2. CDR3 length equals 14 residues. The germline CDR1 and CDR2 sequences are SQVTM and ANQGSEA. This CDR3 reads CSASTPGNTGELFF.

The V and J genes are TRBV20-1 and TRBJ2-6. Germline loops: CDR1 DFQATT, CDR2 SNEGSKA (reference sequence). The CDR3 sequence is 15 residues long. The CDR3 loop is CSASNGEAGANVLTF.

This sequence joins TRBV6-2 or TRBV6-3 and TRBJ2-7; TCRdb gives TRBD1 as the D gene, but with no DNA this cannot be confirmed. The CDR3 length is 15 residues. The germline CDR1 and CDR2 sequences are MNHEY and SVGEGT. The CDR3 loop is CATSGVGGLTYGQYF.

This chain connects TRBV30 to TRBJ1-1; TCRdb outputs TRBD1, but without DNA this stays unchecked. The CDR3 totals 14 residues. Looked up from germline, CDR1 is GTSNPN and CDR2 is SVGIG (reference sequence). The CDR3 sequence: CAWSLGQGNAEAFF.

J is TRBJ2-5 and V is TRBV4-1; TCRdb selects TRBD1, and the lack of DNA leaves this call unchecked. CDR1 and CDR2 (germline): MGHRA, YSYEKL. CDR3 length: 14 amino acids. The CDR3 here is CASSQGPGVETQYF.

The CDR3 sequence is CASSQASGGRAEQFF. The chain carries TRBV4-1 and TRBJ2-1; TCRdb outputs TRBD2, but without DNA this stays unchecked. The CDR3 covers 15 residues. In germline, CDR1 is MGHRA, CDR2 YSYEKL.

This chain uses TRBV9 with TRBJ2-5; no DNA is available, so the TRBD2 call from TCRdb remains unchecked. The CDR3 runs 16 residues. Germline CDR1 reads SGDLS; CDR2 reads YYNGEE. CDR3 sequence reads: CASSVASGGAGETQYF.

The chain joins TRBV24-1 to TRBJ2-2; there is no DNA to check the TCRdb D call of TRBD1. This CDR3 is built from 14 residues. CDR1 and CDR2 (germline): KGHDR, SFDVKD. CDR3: CATSDLGQTGELFF.

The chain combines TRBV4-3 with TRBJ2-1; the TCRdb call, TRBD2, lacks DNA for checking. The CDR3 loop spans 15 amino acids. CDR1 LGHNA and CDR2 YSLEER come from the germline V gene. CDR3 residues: CASSQDRGGPDEQFF.

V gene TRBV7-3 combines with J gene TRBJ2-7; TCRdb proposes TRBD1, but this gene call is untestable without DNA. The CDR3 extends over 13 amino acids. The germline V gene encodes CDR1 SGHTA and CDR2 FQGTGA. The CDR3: CASSPTAGGEQYF.

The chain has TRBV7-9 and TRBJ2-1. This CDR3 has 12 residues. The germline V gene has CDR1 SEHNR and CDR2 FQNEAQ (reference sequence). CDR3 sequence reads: CASSLGVNEQFF. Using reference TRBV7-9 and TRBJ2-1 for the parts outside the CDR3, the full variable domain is DTGVSQNPRHKITKRGQNVTFRCDPISEHNRLYWYRQTLGQGPEFLTYFQNEAQLEKSRLLSDRFSAERPKGSFSTLEIQRTEQGDSAMYLCASSLGVNEQFFGPGTRLTVL.

The CDR3 region is CSVVTGDQPQHF. This rearrangement joins TRBV29-1 to TRBJ1-5. The CDR3 extends over 12 amino acids. Germline V gene data show CDR1 as SQVTM and CDR2 as ANQGSEA.

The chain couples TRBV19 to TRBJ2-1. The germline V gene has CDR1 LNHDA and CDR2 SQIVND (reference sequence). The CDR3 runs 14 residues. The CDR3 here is CASAVRDSYNEQFF.

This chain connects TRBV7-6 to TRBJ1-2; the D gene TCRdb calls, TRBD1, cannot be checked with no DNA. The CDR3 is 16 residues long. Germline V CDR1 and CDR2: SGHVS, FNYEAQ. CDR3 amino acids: CASSPGTGVLNYGYTF.

The CDR3 loop reads CASSPLGQGADTEAFF. The V and J genes are TRBV5-1 and TRBJ1-1; there is no DNA to check the TCRdb D call of TRBD1. Germline CDR1 SGHRS, CDR2 YFSETQ. The CDR3 is 16 residues long.

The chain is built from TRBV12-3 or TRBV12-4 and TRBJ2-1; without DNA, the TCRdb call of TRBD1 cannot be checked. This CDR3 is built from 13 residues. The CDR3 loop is CASSLGGDNEQFF.

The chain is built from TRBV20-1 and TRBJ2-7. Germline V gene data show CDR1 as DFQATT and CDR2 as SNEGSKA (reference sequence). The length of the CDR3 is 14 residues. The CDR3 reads CSARDPGSYYEQYF.

CDR3 sequence: CASSQDGPSGEVDTQYF. V gene TRBV4-3 combines with J gene TRBJ2-3; TCRdb calls TRBD2, which cannot be checked without DNA. Per the germline V gene, CDR1 is LGHNA and CDR2 is YSLEER. The CDR3 loop spans 17 amino acids.

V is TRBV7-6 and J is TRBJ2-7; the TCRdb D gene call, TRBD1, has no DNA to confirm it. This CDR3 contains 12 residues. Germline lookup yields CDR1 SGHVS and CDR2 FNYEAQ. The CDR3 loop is CASRGTAYEQYF.

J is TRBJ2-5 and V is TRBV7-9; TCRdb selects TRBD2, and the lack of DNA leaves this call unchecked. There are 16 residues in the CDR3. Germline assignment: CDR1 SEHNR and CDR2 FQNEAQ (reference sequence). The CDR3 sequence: CASSSERGPQQETQYF.

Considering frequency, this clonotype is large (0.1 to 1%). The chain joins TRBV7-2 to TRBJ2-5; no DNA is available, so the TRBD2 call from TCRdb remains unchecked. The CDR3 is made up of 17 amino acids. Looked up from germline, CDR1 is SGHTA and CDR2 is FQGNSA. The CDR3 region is CASSLRGPMALQETQYF.

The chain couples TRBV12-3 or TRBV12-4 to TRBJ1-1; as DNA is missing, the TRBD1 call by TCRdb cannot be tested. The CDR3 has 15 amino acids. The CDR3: CASSLPLGANTEAFF.

The chain's CDR3 is CASSSGTGYTEAFF. This chain joins TRBV5-1 and TRBJ1-1; TCRdb returns TRBD1, unconfirmable since there is no DNA. CDR3 length: 14 residues. CDR1 is SGHRS, CDR2 YFSETQ, per germline.

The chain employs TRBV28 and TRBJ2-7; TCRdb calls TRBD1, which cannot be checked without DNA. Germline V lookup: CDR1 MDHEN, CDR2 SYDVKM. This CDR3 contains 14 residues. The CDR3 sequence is CASSPPGTYGEQYF.